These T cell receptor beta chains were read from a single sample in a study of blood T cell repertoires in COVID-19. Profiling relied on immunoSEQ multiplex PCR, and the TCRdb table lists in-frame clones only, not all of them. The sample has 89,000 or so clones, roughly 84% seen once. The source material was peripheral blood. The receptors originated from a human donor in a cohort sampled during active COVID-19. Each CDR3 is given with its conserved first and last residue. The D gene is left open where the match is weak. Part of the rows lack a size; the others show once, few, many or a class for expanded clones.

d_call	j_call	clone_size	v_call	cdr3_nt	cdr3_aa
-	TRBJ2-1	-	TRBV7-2	TGTGCCAGCATGGGGGGTCGATCCTACAATGAGCAGTTCTTC	CASMGGRSYNEQFF
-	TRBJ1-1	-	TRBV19	TGTGCCAGTAGCCCCCAGTTGAACACTGAAGCTTTCTTT	CASSPQLNTEAFF
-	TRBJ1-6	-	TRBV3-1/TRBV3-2	TGTGCCAGCAGGGGCCAGGGTCGGCGTTCACCCCTCCACTTT	CASRGQGRRSPLHF
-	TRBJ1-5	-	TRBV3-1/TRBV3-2	TGTGCCAGCAGCCAAGATAACAGTTTCTATCAGCCCCAGCATTTT	CASSQDNSFYQPQHF
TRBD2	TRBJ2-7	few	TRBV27	TGTGCCAGCAGTTTCGCGGGAGGGCCCTACGAGCAGTACTTC	CASSFAGGPYEQYF
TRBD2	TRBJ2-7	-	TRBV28	TGTGCCAGCAGCATTTTATCGACTAGCGGGATGTCCTACGAGCAGTACTTC	CASSILSTSGMSYEQYF
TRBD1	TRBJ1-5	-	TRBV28	TGTGCCAGCACTTTAAGGATCAGGGGGACAGTCAATCAGCCCCAGCATTTT	CASTLRIRGTVNQPQHF
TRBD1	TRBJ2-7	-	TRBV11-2	TGTGCCAGCAGCTGGACAGGGAACTACGAGCAGTACTTC	CASSWTGNYEQYF
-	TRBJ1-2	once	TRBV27	TGTGCCAGCAGTTTAGCCGTCAGTAGGGAGTATGGCTACACCTTC	CASSLAVSREYGYTF
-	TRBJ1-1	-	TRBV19	TGTGCCAGTACCCCTTCGGGGATTGAAGCTTTCTTT	CASTPSGIEAFF
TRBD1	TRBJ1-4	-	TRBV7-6	TGTGCCAGCAGCTGGGGACAGGGGAGGGAAGAAAAACTGTTTTTT	CASSWGQGREEKLFF
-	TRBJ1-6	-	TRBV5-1	TGCGCCAGCAGCTTGAGAGGGATCCGAAGGGACTATAATTCACCCCTCCACTTT	CASSLRGIRRDYNSPLHF
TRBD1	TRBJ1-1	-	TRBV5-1	TGCGCCAGCAGCACGGGGACAGGGAGAGTAATGAACACTGAAGCTTTCTTT	CASSTGTGRVMNTEAFF
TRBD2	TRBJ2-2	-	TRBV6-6	TGTGCCACGTATTCGACTAGCGGGGGCGCCGGGGAGCTGTTTTTT	CATYSTSGGAGELFF
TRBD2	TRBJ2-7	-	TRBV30	TGTGCCTGGAGTGGCGGGGGGAGCTCCTACGAGCAGTACTTC	CAWSGGGSSYEQYF
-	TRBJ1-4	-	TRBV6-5	TGTGCCAGCAGTTACCTCAGGGATGAAAAACTGTTTTTT	CASSYLRDEKLFF
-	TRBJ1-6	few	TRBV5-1	TGCGCCAGCAGCTTGGGGCAGGGTACGAGGTCACCCCTCCACTTT	CASSLGQGTRSPLHF
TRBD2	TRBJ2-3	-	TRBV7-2	TGTGCCAGCAGCTTAGCGTCCCTAGCGGCAGATACGCAGTATTTT	CASSLASLAADTQYF
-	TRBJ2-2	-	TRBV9	TGTGCCAGCAGCGTAAGGTCAGGGGACACCGGGGAGCTGTTTTTT	CASSVRSGDTGELFF
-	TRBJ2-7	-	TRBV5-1	TGCGCCAGCAGCTTGGGAACAGGGAAAGAGGGAGAGCAGTACTTC	CASSLGTGKEGEQYF
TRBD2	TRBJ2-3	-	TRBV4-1	TGCGCCAGCAGCCAAGACCCTCCGGGACTAGCGGACCGCACAGATACGCAGTATTTT	CASSQDPPGLADRTDTQYF
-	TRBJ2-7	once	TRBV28	TGTGCCAGCAGTCCTATTTACTACGAGCAGTACTTC	CASSPIYYEQYF
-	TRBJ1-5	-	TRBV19	TGTGCCAGTAGCCCTCAGGACAATCAGCCCCAGCATTTT	CASSPQDNQPQHF
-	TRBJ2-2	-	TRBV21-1	TGTGCCAGCAGGCCAGACCCCCACTCGCGCCGTTATCGGGGGAGCTGCGGGGAGCTGTTTTTT	CASRPDPHSRRYRGSCGELFF
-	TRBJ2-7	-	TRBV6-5	TGTGCCAGCAGTTATTTAGCATACGAGCAGTACTTC	CASSYLAYEQYF
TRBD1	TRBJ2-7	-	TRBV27	TGTGCCAGCAGTCCCGCCCGAGATAGGGGGCTCTACGAGCAGTACTTC	CASSPARDRGLYEQYF